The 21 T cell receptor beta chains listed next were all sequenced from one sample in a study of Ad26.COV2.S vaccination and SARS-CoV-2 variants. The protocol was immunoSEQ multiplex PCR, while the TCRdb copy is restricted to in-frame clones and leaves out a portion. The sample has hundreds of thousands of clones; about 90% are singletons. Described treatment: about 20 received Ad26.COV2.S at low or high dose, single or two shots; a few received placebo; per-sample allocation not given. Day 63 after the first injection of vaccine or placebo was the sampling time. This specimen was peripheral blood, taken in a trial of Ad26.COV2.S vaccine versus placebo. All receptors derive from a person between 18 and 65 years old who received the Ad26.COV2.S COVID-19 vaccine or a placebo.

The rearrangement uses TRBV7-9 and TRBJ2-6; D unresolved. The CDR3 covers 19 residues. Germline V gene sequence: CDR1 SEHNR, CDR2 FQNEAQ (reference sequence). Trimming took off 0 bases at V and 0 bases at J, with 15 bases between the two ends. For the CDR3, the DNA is TGTGCCAGCAGCTTAGCCACAGCATCGTCGATCTCTGGGGCCAACGTCCTGACTTTC. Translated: CASSLATASSISGANVLTF.

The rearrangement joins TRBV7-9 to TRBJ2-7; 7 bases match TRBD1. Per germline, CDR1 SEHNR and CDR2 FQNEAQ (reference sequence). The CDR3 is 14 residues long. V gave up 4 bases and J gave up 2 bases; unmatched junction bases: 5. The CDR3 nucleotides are TGTGCCAGCAGCTCGGACAGGTCGCCCTACGAGCAGTACTTC. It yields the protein CASSSDRSPYEQYF.

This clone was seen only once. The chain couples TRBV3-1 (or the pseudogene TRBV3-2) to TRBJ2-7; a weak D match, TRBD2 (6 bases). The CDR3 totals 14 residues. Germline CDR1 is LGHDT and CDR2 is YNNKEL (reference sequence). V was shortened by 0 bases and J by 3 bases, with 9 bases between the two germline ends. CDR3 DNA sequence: TGTGCCAGCAGCCAAGATAGGACTATCTACGAGCAGTACTTC. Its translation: CASSQDRTIYEQYF.

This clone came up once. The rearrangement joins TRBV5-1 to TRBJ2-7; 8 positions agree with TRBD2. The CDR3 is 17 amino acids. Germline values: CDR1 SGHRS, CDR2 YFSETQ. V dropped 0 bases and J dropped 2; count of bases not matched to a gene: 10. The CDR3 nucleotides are TGCGCCAGCAGCTTGGAGGGGGGGGCGGGAGGAGCCTACGAGCAGTACTTC. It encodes CASSLEGGAGGAYEQYF.

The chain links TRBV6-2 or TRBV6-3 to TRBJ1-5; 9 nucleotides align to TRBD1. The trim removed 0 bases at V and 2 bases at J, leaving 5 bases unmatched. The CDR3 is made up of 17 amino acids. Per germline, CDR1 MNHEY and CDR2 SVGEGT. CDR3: CASSYSGTGFGNQPQHF. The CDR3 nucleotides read TGTGCCAGCAGTTACTCGGGGACAGGGTTCGGCAATCAGCCCCAGCATTTT.

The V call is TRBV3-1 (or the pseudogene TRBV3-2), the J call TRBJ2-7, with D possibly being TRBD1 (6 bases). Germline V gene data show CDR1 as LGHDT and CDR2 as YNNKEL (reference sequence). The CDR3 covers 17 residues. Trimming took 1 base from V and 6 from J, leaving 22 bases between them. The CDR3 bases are TGTGCCAGCAGCCAAGCGGTAGGGGGACCGAGGGCAGGCGAGCAGTACTTC. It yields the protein CASSQAVGGPRAGEQYF.

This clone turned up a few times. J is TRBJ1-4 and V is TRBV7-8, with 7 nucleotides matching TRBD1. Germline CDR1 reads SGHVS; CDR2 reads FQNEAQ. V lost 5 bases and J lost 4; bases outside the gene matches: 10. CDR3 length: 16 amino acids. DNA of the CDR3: TGTGCCAGCAGCCGACTCCGGGACAGCCTTAATGAAAAACTGTTTTTT. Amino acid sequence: CASSRLRDSLNEKLFF.

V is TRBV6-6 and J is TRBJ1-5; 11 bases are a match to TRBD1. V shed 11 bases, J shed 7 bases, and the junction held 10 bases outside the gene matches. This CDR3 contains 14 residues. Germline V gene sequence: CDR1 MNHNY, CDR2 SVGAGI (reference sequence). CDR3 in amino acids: CAVNPGQGGQPQHF. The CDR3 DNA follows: TGTGCCGTCAATCCGGGACAGGGGGGACAGCCCCAGCATTTT.

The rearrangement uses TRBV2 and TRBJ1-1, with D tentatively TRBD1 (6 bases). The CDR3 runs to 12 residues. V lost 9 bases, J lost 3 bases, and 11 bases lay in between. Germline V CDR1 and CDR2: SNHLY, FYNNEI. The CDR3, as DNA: TGTGCCAGGGGTGCAGGGGACACTGAAGCTTTCTTT. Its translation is CARGAGDTEAFF.

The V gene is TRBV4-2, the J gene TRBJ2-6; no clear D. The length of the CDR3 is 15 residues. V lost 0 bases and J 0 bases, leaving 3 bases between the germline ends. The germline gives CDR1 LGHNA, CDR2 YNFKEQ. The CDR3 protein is CASSQDRSGANVLTF. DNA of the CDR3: TGTGCCAGCAGCCAAGATCGCTCTGGGGCCAACGTCCTGACTTTC.

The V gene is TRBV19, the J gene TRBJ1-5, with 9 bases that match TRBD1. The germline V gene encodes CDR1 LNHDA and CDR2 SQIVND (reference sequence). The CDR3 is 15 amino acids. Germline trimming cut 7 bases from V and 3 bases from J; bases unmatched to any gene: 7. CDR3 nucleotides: TGTGCCAGTAACCTCCGGGACAGGGACAATCAGCCCCAGCATTTT. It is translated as CASNLRDRDNQPQHF.

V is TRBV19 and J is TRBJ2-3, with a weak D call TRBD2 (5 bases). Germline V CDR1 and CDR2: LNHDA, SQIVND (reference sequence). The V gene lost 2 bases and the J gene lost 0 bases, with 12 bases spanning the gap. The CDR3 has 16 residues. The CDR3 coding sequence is TGTGCCAGTAGTATAACCCGGAGGACTAGCACAGATACGCAGTATTTT. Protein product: CASSITRRTSTDTQYF.

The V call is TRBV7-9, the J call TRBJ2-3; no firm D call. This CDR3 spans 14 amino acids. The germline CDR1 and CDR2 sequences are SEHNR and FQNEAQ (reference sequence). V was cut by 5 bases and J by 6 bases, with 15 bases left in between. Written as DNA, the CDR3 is TGTGCCAGCAGCCGGACGGAAGGGTGGGATACGCAGTATTTT. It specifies CASSRTEGWDTQYF.

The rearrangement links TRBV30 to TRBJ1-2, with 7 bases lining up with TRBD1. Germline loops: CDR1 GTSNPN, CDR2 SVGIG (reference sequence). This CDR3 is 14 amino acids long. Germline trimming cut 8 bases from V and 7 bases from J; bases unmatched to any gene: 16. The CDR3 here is CAGSVAGGLGGYTF. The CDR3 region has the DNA TGTGCCGGGTCCGTGGCAGGGGGGCTAGGTGGCTACACCTTC.

The CDR3 DNA is TGCGCCAGCAGCTTGATAGAAAACACCGGGGAGCTGTTTTTT. Protein sequence: CASSLIENTGELFF. This chain uses TRBV5-1 with TRBJ2-2; D gene uncertain. The V gene's germline CDR1 is SGHRS and CDR2 YFSETQ. The CDR3 consists of 14 residues. The ends were cut back, 1 base at V and 2 bases at J, with 6 bases in the middle. Together with reference TRBV5-1 and TRBJ2-2, the CDR3 gives the full variable domain: KAGVTQTPRYLIKTRGQQVTLSCSPISGHRSVSWYQQTPGQGLQFLFEYFSETQRNKGNFPGRFSGRQFSNSRSEMNVSTLELGDSALYLCASSLIENTGELFFGEGSRLTVL.

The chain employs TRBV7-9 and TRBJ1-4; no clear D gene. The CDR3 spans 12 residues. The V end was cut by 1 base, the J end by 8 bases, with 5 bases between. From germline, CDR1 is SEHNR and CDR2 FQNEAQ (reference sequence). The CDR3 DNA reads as TGTGCCAGCAGCTTAGAAGAGGAAAAACTGTTTTTT. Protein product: CASSLEEEKLFF. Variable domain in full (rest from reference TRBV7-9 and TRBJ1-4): DTGVSQNPRHKITKRGQNVTFRCDPISEHNRLYWYRQTLGQGPEFLTYFQNEAQLEKSRLLSDRFSAERPKGSFSTLEIQRTEQGDSAMYLCASSLEEEKLFFGSGTQLSVL.

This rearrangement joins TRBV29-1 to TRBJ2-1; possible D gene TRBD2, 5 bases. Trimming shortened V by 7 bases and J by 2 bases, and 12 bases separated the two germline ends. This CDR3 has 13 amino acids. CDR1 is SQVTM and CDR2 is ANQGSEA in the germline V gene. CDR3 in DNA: TGCAGCGCCCTGCGGGTTGCCTACAATGAGCAGTTCTTC. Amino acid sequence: CSALRVAYNEQFF.

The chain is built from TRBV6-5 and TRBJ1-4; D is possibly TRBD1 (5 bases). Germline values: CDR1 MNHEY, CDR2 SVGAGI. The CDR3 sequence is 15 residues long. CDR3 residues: CATQGRRPSNEKLFF. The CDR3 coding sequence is TGTGCGACTCAGGGCAGGAGACCCTCTAATGAAAAACTGTTTTTT.

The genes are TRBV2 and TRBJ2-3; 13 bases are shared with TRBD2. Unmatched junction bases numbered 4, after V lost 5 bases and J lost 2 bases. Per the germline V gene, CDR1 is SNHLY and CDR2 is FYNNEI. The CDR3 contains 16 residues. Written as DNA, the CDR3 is TGTGCCAGCAGTCCAGGACTAGCGGGAGTCACAGATACGCAGTATTTT. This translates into CASSPGLAGVTDTQYF.

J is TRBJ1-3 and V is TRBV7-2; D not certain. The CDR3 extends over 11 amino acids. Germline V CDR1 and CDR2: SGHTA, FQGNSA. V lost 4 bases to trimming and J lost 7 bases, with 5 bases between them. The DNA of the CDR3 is TGTGCCAGCAGCTCCAGCAACACCATATATTTT. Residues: CASSSSNTIYF.

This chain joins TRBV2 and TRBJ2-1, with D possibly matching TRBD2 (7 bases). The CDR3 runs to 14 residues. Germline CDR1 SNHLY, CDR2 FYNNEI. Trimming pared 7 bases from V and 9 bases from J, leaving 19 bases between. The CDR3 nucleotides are TGTGCCAGCACCGGGGGGAGGGCCAGGGGTGAGCAGTTCTTC. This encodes CASTGGRARGEQFF. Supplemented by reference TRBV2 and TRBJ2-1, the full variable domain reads EPEVTQTPSHQVTQMGQEVILRCVPISNHLYFYWYRQILGQKVEFLVSFYNNEISEKSEIFDDQFSVERPDGSNFTLKIRSTKLEDSAMYFCASTGGRARGEQFFGPGTRLTVL.